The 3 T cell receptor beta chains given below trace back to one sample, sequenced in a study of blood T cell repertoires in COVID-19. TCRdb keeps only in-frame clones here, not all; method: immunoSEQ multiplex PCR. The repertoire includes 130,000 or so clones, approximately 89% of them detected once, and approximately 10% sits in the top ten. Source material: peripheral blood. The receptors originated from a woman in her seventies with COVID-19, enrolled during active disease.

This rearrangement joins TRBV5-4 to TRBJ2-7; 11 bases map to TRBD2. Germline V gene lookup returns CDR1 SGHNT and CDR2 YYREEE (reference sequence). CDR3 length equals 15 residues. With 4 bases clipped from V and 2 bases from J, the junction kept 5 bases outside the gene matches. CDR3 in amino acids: CASSRGLAETYEQYF. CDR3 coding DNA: TGTGCCAGCAGCCGGGGACTAGCGGAAACCTACGAGCAGTACTTC.

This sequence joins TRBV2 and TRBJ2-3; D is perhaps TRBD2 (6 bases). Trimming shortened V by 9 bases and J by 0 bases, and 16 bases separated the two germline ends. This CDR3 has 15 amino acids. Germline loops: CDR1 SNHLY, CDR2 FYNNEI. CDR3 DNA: TGTGCCAGGGGGGGACGGAACCCTAGCACAGATACGCAGTATTTT. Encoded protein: CARGGRNPSTDTQYF.

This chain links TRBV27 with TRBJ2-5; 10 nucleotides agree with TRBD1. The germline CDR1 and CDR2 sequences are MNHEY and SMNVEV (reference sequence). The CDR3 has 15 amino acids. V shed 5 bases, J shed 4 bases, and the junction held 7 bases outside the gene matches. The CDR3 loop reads CASSDRTGGGETQYF. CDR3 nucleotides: TGTGCCAGCAGTGACCGGACAGGGGGAGGAGAGACCCAGTACTTC.